What follows describes a single T cell receptor beta chain. The antigen is undetermined. This entry is derived from a study of cytomegalovirus exposure and HLA in healthy donors. Study-wide results and caveats: A later analysis reportedly found that, within productive TCRs, an Asian-associated ancestry cluster had fewer N-insertions than the mean observed across the roughly 630 donors.

CDR1 MDHEN and CDR2 SYDVKM come from the germline V gene. The CDR3 is 14 amino acids. Trimming removed 3 bases at V and 0 bases at J, with 8 bases between. The PCR contained 60 Vbeta and 13 Jbeta primers. TCRdb's table, derived via immunoSEQ multiplex PCR, lists solely in-frame clones and lacks some. The sample lists some 130,000 clones, 60% to 80% occurring once. The sequenced sample was PBMCs. The rearrangement joins TRBV28 to TRBJ1-1; D ambiguous. This sequence was found in a man aged 50 to 59 in good health and CMV-seronegative. Here the CDR3 reads CASSFRQMNTEAFF. The CDR3 DNA is TGTGCCAGCAGTTTCAGACAAATGAACACTGAAGCTTTCTTT.